This T cell receptor (beta chain) appears in the sequencing data of a study of monozygotic twins with inflammatory bowel disease. There are 18 residues in the CDR3. Germline CDR1 and CDR2: SGHAT and FQNNGV. With approximately 16 and 10 cycles respectively, two nested PCRs were carried out on TCRalpha and TCRbeta cDNA. TCRdb re-called the 5' RACE reads and shows each CDR3 protein once, DNA omitted. The data show about 450,000 distinct CDR3 sequences, and the top ten clones hold more than 2%. Points on this clonotype: The antigen is unknown.

Notes on the study in general: Support was lacking for any single strong IBD-associated signal or clonotype. IBD patients exhibited fewer clonotypes shared with other individuals than healthy twins, particularly with disease activity.

This sequence joins TRBV11-2 and TRBJ2-1. The receptor's source is a human donor with ulcerative colitis or Crohn's disease, or a healthy co-twin of an affected twin (not recorded which). Source material: blood. The chain's CDR3 is CASSLDQTGLTAYNEQFF. Complete variable domain (other parts from reference TRBV11-2 and TRBJ2-1): EAGVAQSPRYKIIEKRQSVAFWCNPISGHATLYWYQQILGQGPKLLIQFQNNGVVDDSQLPKDRFSAERLKGVDSTLKIQPAKLEDSAVYLCASSLDQTGLTAYNEQFFGPGTRLTVL.